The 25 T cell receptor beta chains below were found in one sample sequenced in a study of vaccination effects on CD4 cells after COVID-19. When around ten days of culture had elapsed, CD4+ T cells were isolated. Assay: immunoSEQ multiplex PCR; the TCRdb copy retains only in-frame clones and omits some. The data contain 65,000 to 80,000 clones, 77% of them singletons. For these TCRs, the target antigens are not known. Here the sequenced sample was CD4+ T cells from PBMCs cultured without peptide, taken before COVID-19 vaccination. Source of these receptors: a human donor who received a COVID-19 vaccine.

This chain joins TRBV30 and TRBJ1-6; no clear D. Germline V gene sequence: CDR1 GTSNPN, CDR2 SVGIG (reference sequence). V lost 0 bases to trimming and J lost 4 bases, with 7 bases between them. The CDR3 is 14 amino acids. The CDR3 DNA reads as TGTGCCTGGAGTGTCAAGGTATATAATTCACCCCTCCACTTT. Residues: CAWSVKVYNSPLHF.

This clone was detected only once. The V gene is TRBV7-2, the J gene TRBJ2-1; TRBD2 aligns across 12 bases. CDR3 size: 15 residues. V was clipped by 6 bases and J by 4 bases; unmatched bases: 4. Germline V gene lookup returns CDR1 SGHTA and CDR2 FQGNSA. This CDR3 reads CASRFTSGGYNEQFF. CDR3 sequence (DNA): TGTGCCAGCAGATTCACTAGCGGGGGGTACAATGAGCAGTTCTTC.

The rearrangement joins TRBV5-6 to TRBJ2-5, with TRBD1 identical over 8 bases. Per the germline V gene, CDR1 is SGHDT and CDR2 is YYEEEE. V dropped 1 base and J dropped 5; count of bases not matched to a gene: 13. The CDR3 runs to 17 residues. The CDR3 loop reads CASSLKLGQGAGETQYF. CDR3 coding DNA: TGTGCCAGCAGCTTGAAGTTGGGCCAGGGGGCAGGGGAGACCCAGTACTTC.

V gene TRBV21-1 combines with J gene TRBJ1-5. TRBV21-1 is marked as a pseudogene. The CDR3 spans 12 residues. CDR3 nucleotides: TGTGCCAGCAGCAAAGGGGTTCAGCCCCAGCATTTT. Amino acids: CASSKGVQPQHF.

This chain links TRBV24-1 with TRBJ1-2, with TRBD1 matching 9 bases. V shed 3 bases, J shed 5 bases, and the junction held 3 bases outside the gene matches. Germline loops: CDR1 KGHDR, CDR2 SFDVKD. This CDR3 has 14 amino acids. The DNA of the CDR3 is TGTGCCACCAGTGATCCCGGGACAGGGTATGGCTACACCTTC. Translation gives CATSDPGTGYGYTF.

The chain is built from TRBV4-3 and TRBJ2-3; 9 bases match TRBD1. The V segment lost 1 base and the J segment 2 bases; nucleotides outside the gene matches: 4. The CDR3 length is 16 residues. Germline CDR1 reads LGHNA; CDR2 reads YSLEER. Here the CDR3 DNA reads TGCGCCAGCAGCCAAGGGTGGGACAGGGTCACAGATACGCAGTATTTT. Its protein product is CASSQGWDRVTDTQYF.

CDR3: CASSLQGARGTGELFF. CDR3 nucleotide sequence: TGTGCCAGCAGCTTACAGGGGGCGCGGGGGACCGGGGAGCTGTTTTTT. The chain employs TRBV7-3 and TRBJ2-2, with D possibly TRBD1 on 8 matching bases. Per the germline V gene, CDR1 is SGHTA and CDR2 is FQGTGA. Trimming stripped 2 bases from V and 5 bases from J, with 15 bases between. This CDR3 comprises 16 residues.

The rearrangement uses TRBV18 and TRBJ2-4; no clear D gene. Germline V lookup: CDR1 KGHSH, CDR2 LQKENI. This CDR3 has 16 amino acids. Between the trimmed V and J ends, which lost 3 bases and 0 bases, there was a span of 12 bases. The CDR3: CASSPPEVLAKNIQYF. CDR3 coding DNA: TGTGCCAGCTCACCCCCTGAAGTCTTAGCCAAAAACATTCAGTACTTC. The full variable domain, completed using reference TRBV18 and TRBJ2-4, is NAGVMQNPRHLVRRRGQEARLRCSPMKGHSHVYWYRQLPEEGLKFMVYLQKENIIDESGMPKERFSAEFPKEGPSILRIQQVVRGDSAAYFCASSPPEVLAKNIQYFGAGTRLSVL.

The CDR3 protein is CASSFRTTNEKLFF. The CDR3 DNA reads as TGTGCCAGCAGCTTTCGAACAACTAATGAAAAACTGTTTTTT. V usage is TRBV5-6 and J usage is TRBJ1-4, with D unclear. There are 14 residues in the CDR3. Looked up from germline, CDR1 is SGHDT and CDR2 is YYEEEE. Trimming removed 2 bases at V and 0 bases at J, with 5 bases between.

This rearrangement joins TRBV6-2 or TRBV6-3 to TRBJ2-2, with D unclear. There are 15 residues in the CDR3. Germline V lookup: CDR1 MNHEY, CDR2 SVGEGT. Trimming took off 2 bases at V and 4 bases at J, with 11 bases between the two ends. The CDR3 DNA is TGTGCCAGCAGTTACGGATATCGACCCACCGGGGAGCTGTTTTTT. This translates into CASSYGYRPTGELFF.

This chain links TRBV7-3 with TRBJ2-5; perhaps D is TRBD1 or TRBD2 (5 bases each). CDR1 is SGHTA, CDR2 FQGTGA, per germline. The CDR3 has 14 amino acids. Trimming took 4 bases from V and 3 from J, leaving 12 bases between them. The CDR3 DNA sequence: TGTGCCAGCAGCTCGGGACGGCCAGAAGAGACCCAGTACTTC. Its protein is CASSSGRPEETQYF.

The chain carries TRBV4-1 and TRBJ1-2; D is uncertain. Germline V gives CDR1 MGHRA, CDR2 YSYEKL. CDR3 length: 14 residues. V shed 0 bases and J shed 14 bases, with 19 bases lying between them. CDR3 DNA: TGCGCCAGCAGCCAAGATATCGGGTCAATTAGTTGGACCTTC. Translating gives CASSQDIGSISWTF.

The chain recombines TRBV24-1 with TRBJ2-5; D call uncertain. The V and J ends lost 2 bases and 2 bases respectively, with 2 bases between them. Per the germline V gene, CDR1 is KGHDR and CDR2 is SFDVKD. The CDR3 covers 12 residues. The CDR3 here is CATSDYQETQYF. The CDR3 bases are TGTGCCACCAGTGATTATCAAGAGACCCAGTACTTC.

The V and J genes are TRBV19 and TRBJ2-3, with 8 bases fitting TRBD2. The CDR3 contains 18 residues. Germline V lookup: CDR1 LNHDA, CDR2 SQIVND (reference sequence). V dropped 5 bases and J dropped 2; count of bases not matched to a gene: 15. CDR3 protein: CASSLSALERGYTDTQYF. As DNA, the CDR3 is TGTGCCAGTAGTTTATCCGCTCTGGAGCGGGGGTACACAGATACGCAGTATTTT.

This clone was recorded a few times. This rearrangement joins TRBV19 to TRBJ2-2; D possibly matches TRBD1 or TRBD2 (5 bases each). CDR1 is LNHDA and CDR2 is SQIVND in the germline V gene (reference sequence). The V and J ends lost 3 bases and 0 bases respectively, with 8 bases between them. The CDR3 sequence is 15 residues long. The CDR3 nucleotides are TGTGCCAGTAGTATTCGGGGCGCGAACACCGGGGAGCTGTTTTTT. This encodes CASSIRGANTGELFF. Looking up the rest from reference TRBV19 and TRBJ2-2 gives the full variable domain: DGGITQSPKYLFRKEGQNVTLSCEQNLNHDAMYWYRQDPGQGLRLIYYSQIVNDFQKGDIAEGYSVSREKKESFPLTVTSAQKNPTAFYLCASSIRGANTGELFFGEGSRLTVL.

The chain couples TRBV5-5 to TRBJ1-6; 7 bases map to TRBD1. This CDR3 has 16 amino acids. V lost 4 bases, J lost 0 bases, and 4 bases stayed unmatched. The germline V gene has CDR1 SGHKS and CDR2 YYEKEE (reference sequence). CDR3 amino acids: CASSPGQSSYNSPLHF. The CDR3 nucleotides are TGTGCCAGCAGCCCGGGACAGAGCTCCTATAATTCACCCCTCCACTTT. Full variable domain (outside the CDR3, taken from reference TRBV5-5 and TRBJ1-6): DAGVTQSPTHLIKTRGQQVTLRCSPISGHKSVSWYQQVLGQGPQFIFQYYEKEERGRGNFPDRFSARQFPNYSSELNVNALLLGDSALYLCASSPGQSSYNSPLHFGNGTRLTVT.

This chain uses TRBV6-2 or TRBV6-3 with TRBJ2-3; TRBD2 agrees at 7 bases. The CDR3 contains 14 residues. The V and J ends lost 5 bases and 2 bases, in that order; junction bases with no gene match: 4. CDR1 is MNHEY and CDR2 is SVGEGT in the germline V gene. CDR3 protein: CASSSGATTDTQYF. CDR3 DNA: TGTGCCAGCAGTAGCGGGGCGACCACAGATACGCAGTATTTT.

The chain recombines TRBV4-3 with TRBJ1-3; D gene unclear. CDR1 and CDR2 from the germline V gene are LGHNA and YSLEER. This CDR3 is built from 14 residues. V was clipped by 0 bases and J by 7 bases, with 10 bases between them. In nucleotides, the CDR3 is TGCGCCAGCAGCCAAGAGGAGAGAGACAACACCATATATTTT. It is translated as CASSQEERDNTIYF.

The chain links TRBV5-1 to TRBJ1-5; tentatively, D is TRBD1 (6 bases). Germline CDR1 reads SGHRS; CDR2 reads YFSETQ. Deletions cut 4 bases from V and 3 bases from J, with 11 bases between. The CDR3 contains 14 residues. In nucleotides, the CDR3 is TGCGCCAGCAGCGAGACAGGTATCAATCAGCCCCAGCATTTT. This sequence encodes CASSETGINQPQHF.

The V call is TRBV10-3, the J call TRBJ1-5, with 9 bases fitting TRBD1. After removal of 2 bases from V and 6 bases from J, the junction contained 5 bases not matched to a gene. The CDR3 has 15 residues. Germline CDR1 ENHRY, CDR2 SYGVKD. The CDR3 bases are TGTGCCATCAGTGAGATACAGGGGGCTTTTCAGCCCCAGCATTTT. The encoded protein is CAISEIQGAFQPQHF.

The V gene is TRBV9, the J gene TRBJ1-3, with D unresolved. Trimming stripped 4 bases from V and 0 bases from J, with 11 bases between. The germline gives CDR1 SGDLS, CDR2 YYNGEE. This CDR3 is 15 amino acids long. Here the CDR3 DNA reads TGTGCCAGCAGCCCCCGGGTTGTCTCTGGAAACACCATATATTTT. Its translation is CASSPRVVSGNTIYF.

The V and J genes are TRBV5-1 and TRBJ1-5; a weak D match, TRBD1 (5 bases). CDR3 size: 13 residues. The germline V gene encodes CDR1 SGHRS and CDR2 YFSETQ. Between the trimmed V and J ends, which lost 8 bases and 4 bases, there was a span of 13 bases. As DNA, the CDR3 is TGCGCCAGGGTCACCTCAGGGAATCAGCCCCAGCATTTT. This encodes CARVTSGNQPQHF.

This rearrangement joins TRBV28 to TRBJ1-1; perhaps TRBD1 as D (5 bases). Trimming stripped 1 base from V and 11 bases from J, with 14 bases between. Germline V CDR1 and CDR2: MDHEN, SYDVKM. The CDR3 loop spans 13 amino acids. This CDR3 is CASSLSLGTRAFF. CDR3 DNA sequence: TGTGCCAGCAGTTTATCTTTGGGGACGCGGGCTTTCTTT.

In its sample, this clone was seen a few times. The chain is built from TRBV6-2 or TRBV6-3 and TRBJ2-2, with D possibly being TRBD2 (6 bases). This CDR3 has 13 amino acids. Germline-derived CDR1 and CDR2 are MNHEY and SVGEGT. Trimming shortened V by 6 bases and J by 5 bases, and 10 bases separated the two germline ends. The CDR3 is CASSGSSTGELFF. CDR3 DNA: TGTGCCAGCAGCGGGAGTTCTACCGGGGAGCTGTTTTTT.

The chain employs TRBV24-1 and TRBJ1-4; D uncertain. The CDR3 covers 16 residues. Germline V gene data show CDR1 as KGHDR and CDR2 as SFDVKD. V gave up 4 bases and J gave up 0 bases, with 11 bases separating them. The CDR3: CATSDPSAATNEKLFF. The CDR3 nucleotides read TGTGCCACCAGTGACCCCTCGGCGGCAACTAATGAAAAACTGTTTTTT.